The TCR beta chain under discussion was sequenced for a study of prognosis after radiotherapy for stage I lung cancer. The blood draw at each of two time points yielded roughly 5.9 milliliters of peripheral blood. This clonotype was detected a few times. The antigen is not known. The CDR3 extends over 13 amino acids. CDR1 is MNHEY, CDR2 SVGEGT, per germline. Trimming pared 10 bases from V and 13 bases from J, leaving 23 bases between. Amplification of TCR beta CDR3 from genomic DNA used two-round multiplex PCR. Specific primers for each TRBV and TRBJ gene were what first-round PCR used. TCRdb redid the calling of the multiplex PCR reads with MiXCR, one entry per CDR3 protein. Of roughly 27,000 distinct CDR3 sequences in the sample, roughly 46% are singletons; the top ten hold 15%. Study conclusions and caveats: The study found that unique TCR clone counts fell after stereotactic body radiation therapy, median approximately 9,600 versus 7,200.

V gene TRBV6-2 or TRBV6-3 combines with J gene TRBJ1-5; a weak D match, TRBD1 (6 bases). This TCR came from a donor older than 45 with non-small cell lung cancer. The sequencing used PBMCs, collected before or after stereotactic body radiation therapy (not recorded which). CDR3 sequence reads: CATARGGNHPQHF. Written as DNA, the CDR3 is TGTGCCACCGCAAGGGGGGGCAATCATCCTCAGCATTTT.